The 15 T cell receptor beta chains given below trace back to one sample, sequenced in a study of blood T cell repertoires in COVID-19. Measured with immunoSEQ multiplex PCR; TCRdb has only the in-frame clones, and not every one. The sample carries a few hundred thousand clones, 80% to 90% recorded once. Material: PBMCs or T cells enriched from blood (not recorded which). The receptors derive from a woman aged 40 to 50 who had been exposed to COVID-19.

In this sample, this clone turned up once. CDR3 bases: TGCAGCGTCTCCAGGGTTATTGAGACAGATACGCAGTATTTT. Its translation is CSVSRVIETDTQYF. This chain joins TRBV29-1 and TRBJ2-3, with a weak D call TRBD1 (5 bases). V shed 6 bases and J shed 3 bases, with 16 bases lying between them. The CDR3 extends over 14 amino acids. The germline gives CDR1 SQVTM, CDR2 ANQGSEA.

In this sample, this clone turned up a few times. The chain links TRBV7-2 to TRBJ2-5, with 10 bases identical to TRBD2. Germline loops: CDR1 SGHTA, CDR2 FQGNSA. The V gene end was trimmed by 2 bases and the J gene end by 5 bases; junction bases not matched to a gene: 5. This CDR3 comprises 15 residues. CDR3 sequence: CASSLQAGGTETQYF. In DNA form, the CDR3 reads TGTGCCAGCAGCTTACAAGCGGGAGGGACGGAGACCCAGTACTTC. The whole variable domain, remainder taken from reference TRBV7-2 and TRBJ2-5, is GAGVSQSPSNKVTEKGKDVELRCDPISGHTALYWYRQSLGQGLEFLIYFQGNSAPDKSGLPSDRFSAERTGGSVSTLTIQRTQQEDSAVYLCASSLQAGGTETQYFGPGTRLLVL.

The chain employs TRBV5-6 and TRBJ2-5; the D gene is possibly TRBD2 (5 bases). The ends were cut back, 4 bases at V and 5 bases at J, with 12 bases in the middle. Germline V lookup: CDR1 SGHDT, CDR2 YYEEEE. This CDR3 region has 13 residues. In DNA, the CDR3 is TGTGCCAGCAGCGCAGGAGGTGTGGAGACCCAGTACTTC. Translation: CASSAGGVETQYF.

The V call is TRBV19, the J call TRBJ1-4, with D possibly being TRBD1 (5 bases). Per germline, CDR1 LNHDA and CDR2 SQIVND (reference sequence). Deletions cut 7 bases from V and 7 bases from J, with 19 bases between. CDR3 size: 15 residues. The CDR3 bases are TGTGCCAGTATCCCGGTCGGTACAGGTCGTGAAAAACTGTTTTTT. Translation gives CASIPVGTGREKLFF.

This chain uses TRBV30 with TRBJ1-2; TRBD1 matches 10 bases. Looked up from germline, CDR1 is GTSNPN and CDR2 is SVGIG (reference sequence). This CDR3 has 13 residues. The V gene end was trimmed by 6 bases and the J gene end by 4 bases; junction bases not matched to a gene: 5. CDR3 amino acids: CACQGDRGYGYTF. CDR3 nucleotides: TGTGCCTGTCAGGGGGACAGGGGCTATGGCTACACCTTC.

In its sample, this clone was seen a few times. The CDR3 sequence: CASSVDYEQYF. The CDR3 DNA reads TGTGCCAGCAGCGTAGATTACGAGCAGTACTTC. The chain carries TRBV5-5 and TRBJ2-7, with D unclear. Germline V lookup: CDR1 SGHKS, CDR2 YYEKEE (reference sequence). This CDR3 comprises 11 residues. Trimming removed 4 bases from V and 4 bases from J, with 6 bases in between. The full variable domain, its missing parts supplied by reference TRBV5-5 and TRBJ2-7, is DAGVTQSPTHLIKTRGQQVTLRCSPISGHKSVSWYQQVLGQGPQFIFQYYEKEERGRGNFPDRFSARQFPNYSSELNVNALLLGDSALYLCASSVDYEQYFGPGTRLTVT.

The rearrangement links TRBV7-3 to TRBJ1-1; D may be TRBD1 (6 bases). Germline CDR1 reads SGHTA; CDR2 reads FQGTGA. The CDR3 is made up of 15 amino acids. Trimming stripped 5 bases from V and 2 bases from J, with 15 bases between. CDR3 bases: TGTGCCAGCAGCATTACGGGGGGCGCAAACACTGAAGCTTTCTTT. This gives the protein CASSITGGANTEAFF.

This chain connects TRBV5-1 to TRBJ2-7; D gene uncertain. Germline assignment: CDR1 SGHRS and CDR2 YFSETQ. The CDR3 sequence is 15 residues long. The DNA for the CDR3 is TGTGCCAGCCCACCAATCCGCGAATCTTACTACGAGCAGTACGTC. Encoded protein: CASPPIRESYYEQYV.

The V call is TRBV3-1 (or the pseudogene TRBV3-2), the J call TRBJ1-1; unclear D gene. From germline, CDR1 is LGHDT and CDR2 YNNKEL (reference sequence). This CDR3 has 16 amino acids. Trimming shortened V by 4 bases and J by 5 bases, and 20 bases separated the two germline ends. The CDR3 spells CASSPTSGVRSTEAFF. In DNA form, the CDR3 reads TGTGCCAGCAGCCCCACTAGCGGGGTAAGGAGTACTGAAGCTTTCTTT.

This clone was seen a few times. The chain carries TRBV5-8 and TRBJ1-1; D is unclear. The CDR3 consists of 16 residues. CDR1 is SGHTS, CDR2 YDEGEE, per germline. V shed 1 base and J shed 0 bases, with 13 bases lying between them. The CDR3 loop is CASSLFVTDLNTEAFF. The CDR3 nucleotides read TGTGCCAGCAGCTTGTTTGTTACAGATTTGAACACTGAAGCTTTCTTT.

Note on this clone: A read error may account for a junction end that differs from germline. V and J are TRBV5-1 and TRBJ2-2; D perhaps matches TRBD2 (5 bases). This CDR3 spans 14 amino acids. The germline gives CDR1 SGHRS, CDR2 YFSETQ. CDR3 in amino acids: CASSSAGGYGELFF. CDR3 nucleotides: TGTGCCAGCAGCTCGGCGGGCGGATATGGGGAGCTGTTTTTT.

The J gene is TRBJ2-1, the V gene TRBV12-5; maybe TRBD1 (5 bases). This CDR3 has 15 amino acids. In germline, CDR1 is LGHNT, CDR2 FRNRAP. V was cut by 0 bases and J by 5 bases, with 11 bases left in between. The CDR3 spells CASGLVSLRDNEQFF. The CDR3 nucleotides are TGTGCTAGTGGTTTGGTATCCCTCAGGGACAATGAGCAGTTCTTC.

This clone was picked up one time. The chain employs TRBV6-1 and TRBJ1-1, with a weak D call TRBD1 (5 bases). The CDR3 is made up of 17 amino acids. Germline loops: CDR1 MNHNS, CDR2 SASEGT. V lost 4 bases and J lost 3, with 21 bases in between. The CDR3 here is CASSASRMGGADTEAFF. CDR3 nucleotide sequence: TGTGCCAGCAGTGCGTCCCGCATGGGTGGGGCGGACACTGAAGCTTTCTTT.

The chain is built from TRBV29-1 and TRBJ1-3, with D unresolved. Germline-derived CDR1 and CDR2 are SQVTM and ANQGSEA. CDR3 size: 13 residues. V lost 7 bases and J lost 8, with 18 bases in between. CDR3 sequence (DNA): TGCAGCGCACTCGAAACTCGGGGAGACACCATATATTTT. This sequence encodes CSALETRGDTIYF.

This clone was observed a single time. The chain couples TRBV7-6 to TRBJ1-2; 9 bases agree with TRBD1. CDR3 length: 17 residues. V was pared by 2 bases and J by 1 base, with 8 bases of the junction left unmatched. CDR1 is SGHVS, CDR2 FNYEAQ, per germline. CDR3 sequence: CASSLSTLDRGNYGYTF. Written as DNA, the CDR3 is TGTGCCAGCAGCTTATCGACCCTGGACAGGGGTAACTATGGCTACACCTTC.